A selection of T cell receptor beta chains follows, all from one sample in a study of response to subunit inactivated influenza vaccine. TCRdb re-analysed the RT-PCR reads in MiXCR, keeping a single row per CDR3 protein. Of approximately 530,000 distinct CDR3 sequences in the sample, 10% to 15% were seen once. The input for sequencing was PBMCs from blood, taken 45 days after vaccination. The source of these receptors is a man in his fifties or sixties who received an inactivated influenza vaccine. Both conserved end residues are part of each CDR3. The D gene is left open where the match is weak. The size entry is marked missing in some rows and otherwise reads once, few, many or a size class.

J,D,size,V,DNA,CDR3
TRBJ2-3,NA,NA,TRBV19,TGTGCCAGTAGCACGGGTACAAGAACCGATACGCAGTATTTT,CASSTGTRTDTQYF
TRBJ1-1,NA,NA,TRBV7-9,TGTGCCAGCAGCCTAGCTCAGAGCACTCAAGCTTTCTTT,CASSLAQSTQAFF
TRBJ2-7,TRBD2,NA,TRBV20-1,TGCAGTGCCCAGGCTCCGGGACTAGCGGGAGGGACCCGTAGTGAGCAGTACTTC,CSAQAPGLAGGTRSEQYF
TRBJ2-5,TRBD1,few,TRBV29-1,TGCAGCGCCAAAGGGGGCGGTGAGACCCAGTACTTC,CSAKGGGETQYF
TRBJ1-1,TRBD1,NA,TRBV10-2,TGCGCCACCGGGACAGGGCCGGTCACTGAAGCTTTCTTT,CATGTGPVTEAFF
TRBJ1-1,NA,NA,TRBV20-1,TGCTGTGCTAGAGATCTTAAAGGGAACACTGAAGCTTTCTTT,CCARDLKGNTEAFF
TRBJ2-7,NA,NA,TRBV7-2,TGTGCCAGCAGCTTAGGTCCGAGACAAGTCTACGAGAAGTACTTC,CASSLGPRQVYEKYF
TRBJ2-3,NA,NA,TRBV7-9,TGTGCCAGCAGCTTATGGGATACGCAGTATTTT,CASSLWDTQYF
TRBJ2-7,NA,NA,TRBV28,TGTGCCAGCAGTTTACTAAACTCTCTCGCCGAGCAGTACTTC,CASSLLNSLAEQYF
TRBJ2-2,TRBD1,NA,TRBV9,TGTGCCAGCAGCGGACAGGGGCACACCGGGGAGCTGTTTTTT,CASSGQGHTGELFF
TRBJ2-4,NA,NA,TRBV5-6,TGTGCCAGCAGCGAGCTTGGTAGGACCAAAAACATTCAGTACTTC,CASSELGRTKNIQYF
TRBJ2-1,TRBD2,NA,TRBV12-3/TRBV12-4,TGTGCCTTCAGTTTGGGGACTAGCGGGGGGGCATTCTACAATGAGCAGTTCTTC,CAFSLGTSGGAFYNEQFF
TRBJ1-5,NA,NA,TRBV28,TGTGCCAGCAGTTCTTGGGGAAAAGGTAGCAATCAGCCCCAGCATTTT,CASSSWGKGSNQPQHF
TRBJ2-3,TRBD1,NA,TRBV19,TGTGCCAGTAGTACCCGGGACAGGTTTTGGGCACGGACAGATACGCAGTATTTT,CASSTRDRFWARTDTQYF
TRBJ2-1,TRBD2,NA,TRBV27,TGTGCCAGCAGTTTGTCGGGAGCGGGGAAATCAAATGAGCAGTTCTTC,CASSLSGAGKSNEQFF
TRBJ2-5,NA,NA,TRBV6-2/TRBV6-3,TGTGCCAGCAGTTCTCTGACTCGAGCCAAAGGGGAAGAGACCCAGTACTTC,CASSSLTRAKGEETQYF
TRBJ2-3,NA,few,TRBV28,TGTGCCAGCAATCTAGCGTCTAGCACAGATACGCAGTATTTT,CASNLASSTDTQYF
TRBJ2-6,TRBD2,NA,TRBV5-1,TGCGCCAGCAGCTTGGTGGGGACTAGGGGTGCTGGGGCCAACGTCCTGACTTTC,CASSLVGTRGAGANVLTF
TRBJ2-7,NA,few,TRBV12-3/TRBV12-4,TGTGCCAGCAGTTTAGGTAGGGGAGAGAAGCAGTACTTC,CASSLGRGEKQYF
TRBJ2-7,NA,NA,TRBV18,TGTGCCAGCTCACCCCGCGGGGGGACAGCGATGGCCTACGAGCAGTACTTC,CASSPRGGTAMAYEQYF
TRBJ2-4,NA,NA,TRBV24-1,TGTGCCACCAGTGATCGGTCAGGGAGGAACATTCAGTACTTC,CATSDRSGRNIQYF
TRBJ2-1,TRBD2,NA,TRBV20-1,TGCAGTGCTAGTATGGCTAGCGGGGGAAAATCGAGCTCCTACAATGAGCAGTTCTTC,CSASMASGGKSSSYNEQFF
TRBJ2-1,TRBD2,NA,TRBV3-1,TGTGCCAGCAGTTCGATAAGCGGGGGGTGGATATCACATGAGCAGTTCTTC,CASSSISGGWISHEQFF
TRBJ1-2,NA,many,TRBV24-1,TGTGCCACCAGTGATCCTCACTCCCGTTATGGCTACACCTTC,CATSDPHSRYGYTF
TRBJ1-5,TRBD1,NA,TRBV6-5,TGTGCCAGCAGTTACCTCCCCCGACAGGGACGGGGTCAGCCCCAGCATTTT,CASSYLPRQGRGQPQHF
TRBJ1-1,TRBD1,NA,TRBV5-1,TGCGCCAGCAGCACAACAGGGGTCACTGAAGCTTTCTTT,CASSTTGVTEAFF
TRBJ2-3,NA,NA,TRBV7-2,TGTGCCAGCGAAGGTGGCGGCGTTAGCACAGATACGCAGTATTTT,CASEGGGVSTDTQYF
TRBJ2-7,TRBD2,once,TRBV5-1,TGCGCCAGCAGCCCCGTAGCGGGAGCGGCAAACGAGCAGTACTTC,CASSPVAGAANEQYF
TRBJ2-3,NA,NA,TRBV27,TGTGCCAGCAGTCCAGGGTTCACAGATACGCAGTATTTT,CASSPGFTDTQYF
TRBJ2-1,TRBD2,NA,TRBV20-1,TGCTGTGCTAGACGGCGGGGACTAGCGGGAGTCGGCTACAATGAGCAGTTCTTC,CCARRRGLAGVGYNEQFF